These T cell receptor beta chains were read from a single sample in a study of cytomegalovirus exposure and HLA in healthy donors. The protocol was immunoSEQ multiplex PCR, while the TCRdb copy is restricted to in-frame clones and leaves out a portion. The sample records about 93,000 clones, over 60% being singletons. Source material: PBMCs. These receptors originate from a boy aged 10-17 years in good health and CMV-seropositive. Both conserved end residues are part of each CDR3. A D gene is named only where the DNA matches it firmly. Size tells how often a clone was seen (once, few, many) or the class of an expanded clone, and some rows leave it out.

TGTGCCAGCAGCTTAACGAAGGCTAGCGGATCGTCCTACGAGCAGTACTTC,CASSLTKASGSSYEQYF,TRBJ2-7,NA,TRBD2,TRBV7-3
TGTGCCAGCAGTTTACTCGCACCTGACCCCAGGGGGCACCCCTACGAGCAGTACTTC,CASSLLAPDPRGHPYEQYF,TRBJ2-7,NA,TRBD1,TRBV27
TGTGCCAGCAGCACCGGGACTAGCGGGAGCGAGCAGTACTTC,CASSTGTSGSEQYF,TRBJ2-7,NA,TRBD2,TRBV7-2
TGTGCCAGCAGCTTAGCGTCGAGGACAGATTCTCCCACCGGGGAGCTGTTTTTT,CASSLASRTDSPTGELFF,TRBJ2-2,few,NA,TRBV7-8
TGTGCCTGGAGTTCCACTAGAATCAGAAAGAGTAACACTGAAGCTTTCTTT,CAWSSTRIRKSNTEAFF,TRBJ1-1,few,NA,TRBV30
TGTGCCAGCAGCGTTCGAGGACTGCCGAACACTGAAGCTTTCTTT,CASSVRGLPNTEAFF,TRBJ1-1,few,NA,TRBV9
TGTGCCTGGAGTCCACAGGGGGCGCGGACTGAAGCTTTCTTT,CAWSPQGARTEAFF,TRBJ1-1,NA,TRBD1,TRBV30
TGCGCCAGCAGCTCGGGACAGGGGAGCACAGATACGCAGTATTTT,CASSSGQGSTDTQYF,TRBJ2-3,few,TRBD1,TRBV5-1
TGTGCCAGCAGGGGACGACAGGGGGCGGGTGAGCCCCAGAATTTT,CASRGRQGAGEPQNF,TRBJ1-5,NA,TRBD1,TRBV6-6
TGTGCCAGCAGTCACAGGGGTGGCTACACCTTC,CASSHRGGYTF,TRBJ1-2,few,TRBD1,TRBV6-5
TGTGCCAGCAGCTTAAAACAGGGAAGCAATGAGCAGTTCTTC,CASSLKQGSNEQFF,TRBJ2-1,NA,NA,TRBV7-9